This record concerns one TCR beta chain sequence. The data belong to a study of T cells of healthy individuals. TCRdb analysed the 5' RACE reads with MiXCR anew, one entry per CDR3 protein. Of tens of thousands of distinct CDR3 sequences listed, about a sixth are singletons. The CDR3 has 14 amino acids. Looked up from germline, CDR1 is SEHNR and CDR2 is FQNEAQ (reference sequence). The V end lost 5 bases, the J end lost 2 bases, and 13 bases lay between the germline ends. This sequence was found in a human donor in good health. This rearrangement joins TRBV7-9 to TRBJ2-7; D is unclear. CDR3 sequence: CASSPDTGPYEQYF. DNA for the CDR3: TGTGCCAGCAGCCCAGACACGGGCCCCTACGAGCAGTACTTC.